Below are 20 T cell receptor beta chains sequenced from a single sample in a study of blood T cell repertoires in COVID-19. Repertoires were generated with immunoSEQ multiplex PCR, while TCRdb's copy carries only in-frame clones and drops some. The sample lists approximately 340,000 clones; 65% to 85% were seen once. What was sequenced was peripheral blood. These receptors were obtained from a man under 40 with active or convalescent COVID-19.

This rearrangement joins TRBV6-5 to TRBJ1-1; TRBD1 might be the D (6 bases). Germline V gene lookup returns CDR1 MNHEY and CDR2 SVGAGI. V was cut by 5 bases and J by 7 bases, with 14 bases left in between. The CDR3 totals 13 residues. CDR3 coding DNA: TGTGCCAGCAGTCAACGGGGGGGCGATGAAGCTTTCTTT. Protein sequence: CASSQRGGDEAFF.

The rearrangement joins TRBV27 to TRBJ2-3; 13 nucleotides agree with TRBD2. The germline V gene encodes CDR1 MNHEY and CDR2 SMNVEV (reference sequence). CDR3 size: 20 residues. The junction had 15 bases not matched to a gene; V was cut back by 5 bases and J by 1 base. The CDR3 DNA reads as TGTGCCAGCAGTCCGAGGATTTTAAGGACTAGCGGGGGTGGCACAGATACGCAGTATTTT. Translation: CASSPRILRTSGGGTDTQYF.

The CDR3 spells CASSQLTGKPAFF. The CDR3 bases are TGTGCCAGCAGCCAACTGACAGGTAAACCAGCTTTCTTT. This sequence joins TRBV3-1 (or the pseudogene TRBV3-2) and TRBJ1-1, with D possibly being TRBD1 (6 bases). CDR3 length: 13 residues. The V and J ends lost 2 bases and 10 bases respectively, with 14 bases between them. Germline V gives CDR1 LGHDT, CDR2 YNNKEL (reference sequence).

The DNA for the CDR3 is TGTGCCAGCAGCTTAGTGTGGCGGAGGAATATCTCTGGAAACACCATATATTTT. Residues: CASSLVWRRNISGNTIYF. The chain recombines TRBV7-7 with TRBJ1-3, with D unresolved. This CDR3 spans 18 amino acids. V lost 1 base and J lost 0, with 16 bases in between. Germline-derived CDR1 and CDR2 are SSHAT and FNYEAQ (reference sequence).

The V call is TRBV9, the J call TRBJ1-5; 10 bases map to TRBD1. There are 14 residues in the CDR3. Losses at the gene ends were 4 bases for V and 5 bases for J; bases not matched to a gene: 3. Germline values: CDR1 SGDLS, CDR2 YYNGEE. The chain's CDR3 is CASSSTGGHQPQHF. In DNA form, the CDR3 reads TGTGCCAGCAGCTCGACAGGGGGCCATCAGCCCCAGCATTTT.

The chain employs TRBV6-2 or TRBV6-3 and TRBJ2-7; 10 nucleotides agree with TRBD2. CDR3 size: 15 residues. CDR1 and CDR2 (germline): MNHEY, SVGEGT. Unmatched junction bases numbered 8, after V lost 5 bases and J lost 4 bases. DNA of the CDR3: TGTGCCAGCAGTCAAAGCGGGAGGGCCGGGTACGAGCAGTACTTC. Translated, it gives CASSQSGRAGYEQYF.

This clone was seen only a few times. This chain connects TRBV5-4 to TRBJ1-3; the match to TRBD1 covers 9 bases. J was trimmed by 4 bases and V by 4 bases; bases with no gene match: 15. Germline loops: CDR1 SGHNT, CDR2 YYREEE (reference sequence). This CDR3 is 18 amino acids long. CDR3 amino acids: CASSPGASQGAKGNTIYF. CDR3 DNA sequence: TGTGCCAGCAGCCCTGGGGCTTCACAGGGGGCGAAAGGAAACACCATATATTTT.

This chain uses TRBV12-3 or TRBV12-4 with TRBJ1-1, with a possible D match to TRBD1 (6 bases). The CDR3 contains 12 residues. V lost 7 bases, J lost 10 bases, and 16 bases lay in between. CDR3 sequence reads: CASMLQGTLAFF. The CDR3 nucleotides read TGTGCCAGCATGCTACAGGGAACTCTAGCTTTCTTT.

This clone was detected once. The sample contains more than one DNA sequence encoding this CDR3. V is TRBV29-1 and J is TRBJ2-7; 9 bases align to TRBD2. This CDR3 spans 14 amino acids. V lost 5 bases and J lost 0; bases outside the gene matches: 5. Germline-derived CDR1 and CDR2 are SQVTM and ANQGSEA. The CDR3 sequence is CSVPSGVGSYEQYF. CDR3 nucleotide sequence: TGCAGCGTTCCTAGCGGGGTGGGCTCCTACGAGCAGTACTTC.

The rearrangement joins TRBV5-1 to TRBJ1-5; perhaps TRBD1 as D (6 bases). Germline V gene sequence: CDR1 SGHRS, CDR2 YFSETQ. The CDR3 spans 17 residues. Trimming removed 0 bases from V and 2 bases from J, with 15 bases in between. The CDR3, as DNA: TGCGCCAGCAGCTTGGGTCCGGGGGGCTCTGGCAATCAGCCCCAGCATTTT. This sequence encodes CASSLGPGGSGNQPQHF.

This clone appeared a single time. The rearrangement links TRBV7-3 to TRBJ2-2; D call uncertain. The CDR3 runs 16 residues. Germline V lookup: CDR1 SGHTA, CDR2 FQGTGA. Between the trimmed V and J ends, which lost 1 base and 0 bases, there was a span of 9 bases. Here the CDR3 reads CASSLNQAANTGELFF. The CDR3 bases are TGTGCCAGCAGCTTAAACCAAGCCGCGAACACCGGGGAGCTGTTTTTT.

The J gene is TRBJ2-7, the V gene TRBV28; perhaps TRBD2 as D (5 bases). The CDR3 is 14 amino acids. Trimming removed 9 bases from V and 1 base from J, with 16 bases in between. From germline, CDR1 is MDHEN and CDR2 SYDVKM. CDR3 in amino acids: CASDAIRGSYEQYF. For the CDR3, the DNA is TGTGCCAGTGACGCTATACGGGGTTCCTACGAGCAGTACTTC. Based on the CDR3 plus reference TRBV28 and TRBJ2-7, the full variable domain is DVKVTQSSRYLVKRTGEKVFLECVQDMDHENMFWYRQDPGLGLRLIYFSYDVKMKEKGDIPEGYSVSREKKERFSLILESASTNQTSMYLCASDAIRGSYEQYFGPGTRLTVT.

The CDR3 bases are TGTGCCAGCAGCTTCCGGGACTCTGGAAACACCATATATTTT. Translation: CASSFRDSGNTIYF. The chain uses TRBV11-3 and TRBJ1-3; no firm D call. Trimming stripped 3 bases from V and 0 bases from J, with 6 bases between. Germline-derived CDR1 and CDR2 are SGHNT and YENEEA. The CDR3 consists of 14 residues. Combining the CDR3 with reference TRBV11-3 and TRBJ1-3 gives the whole variable domain EAGVVQSPRYKIIEKKQPVAFWCNPISGHNTLYWYLQNLGQGPELLIRYENEEAVDDSQLPKDRFSAERLKGVDSTLKIQPAELGDSAVYLCASSFRDSGNTIYFGEGSWLTVV.

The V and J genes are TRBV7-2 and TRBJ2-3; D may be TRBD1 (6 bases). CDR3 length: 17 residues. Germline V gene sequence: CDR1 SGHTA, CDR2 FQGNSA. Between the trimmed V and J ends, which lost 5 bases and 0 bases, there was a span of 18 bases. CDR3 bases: TGTGCCAGCAGCCTCTTCCCTACAGGGATCAGCACAGATACGCAGTATTTT. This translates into CASSLFPTGISTDTQYF.

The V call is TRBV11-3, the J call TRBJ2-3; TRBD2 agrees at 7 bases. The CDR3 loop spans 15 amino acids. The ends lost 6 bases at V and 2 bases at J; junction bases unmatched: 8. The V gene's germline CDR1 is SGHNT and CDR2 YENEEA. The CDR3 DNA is TGTGCCAGCAGTTCGGGGGGTAGGGACACAGATACGCAGTATTTT. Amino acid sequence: CASSSGGRDTDTQYF.

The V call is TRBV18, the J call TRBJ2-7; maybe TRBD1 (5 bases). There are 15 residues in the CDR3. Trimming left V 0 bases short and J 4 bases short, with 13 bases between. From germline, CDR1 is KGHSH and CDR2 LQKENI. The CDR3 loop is CASSPPGLTDYEQYF. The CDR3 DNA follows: TGTGCCAGCTCACCACCGGGGCTTACAGATTACGAGCAGTACTTC.

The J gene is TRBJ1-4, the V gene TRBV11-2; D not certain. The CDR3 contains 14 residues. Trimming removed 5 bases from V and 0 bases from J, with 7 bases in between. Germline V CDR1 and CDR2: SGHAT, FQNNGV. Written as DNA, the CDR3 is TGTGCCAGCAGCCCCCCCGCAACTAATGAAAAACTGTTTTTT. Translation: CASSPPATNEKLFF. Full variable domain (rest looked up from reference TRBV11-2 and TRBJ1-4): EAGVAQSPRYKIIEKRQSVAFWCNPISGHATLYWYQQILGQGPKLLIQFQNNGVVDDSQLPKDRFSAERLKGVDSTLKIQPAKLEDSAVYLCASSPPATNEKLFFGSGTQLSVL.

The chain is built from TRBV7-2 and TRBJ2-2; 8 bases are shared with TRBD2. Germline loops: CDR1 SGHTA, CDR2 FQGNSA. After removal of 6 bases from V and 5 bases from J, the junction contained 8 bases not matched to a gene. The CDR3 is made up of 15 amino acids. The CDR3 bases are TGTGCCAGCAGAAAGGAGGCGGGAGGAACCGGGGAGCTGTTTTTT. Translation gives CASRKEAGGTGELFF. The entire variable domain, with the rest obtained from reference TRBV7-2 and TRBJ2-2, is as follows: GAGVSQSPSNKVTEKGKDVELRCDPISGHTALYWYRQSLGQGLEFLIYFQGNSAPDKSGLPSDRFSAERTGGSVSTLTIQRTQQEDSAVYLCASRKEAGGTGELFFGEGSRLTVL.

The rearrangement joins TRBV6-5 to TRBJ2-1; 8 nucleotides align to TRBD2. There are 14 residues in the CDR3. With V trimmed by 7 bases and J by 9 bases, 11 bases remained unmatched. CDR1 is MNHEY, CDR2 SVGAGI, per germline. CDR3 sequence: CASTPGGLEVEQFF. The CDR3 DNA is TGTGCCAGCACCCCGGGAGGGTTGGAGGTTGAGCAGTTCTTC.

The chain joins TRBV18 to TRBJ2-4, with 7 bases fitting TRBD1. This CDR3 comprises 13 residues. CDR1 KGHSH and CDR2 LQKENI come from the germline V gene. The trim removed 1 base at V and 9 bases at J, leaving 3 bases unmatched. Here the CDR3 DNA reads TGTGCCAGCTCACCACGACAGGGCAGCATTCAGTACTTC. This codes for CASSPRQGSIQYF.